This TCR beta chain was identified in a study of vaccination and CD4 T cells after COVID-19. There are 16 residues in the CDR3. The V segment lost 1 base and the J segment 8 bases; nucleotides outside the gene matches: 7. The germline gives CDR1 SSHAT, CDR2 FNYEAQ (reference sequence). A word on this clonotype: Its antigen is still unknown.

As for treatment: approximately 10-day PBMC culture with coronavirus spike peptide pools or control peptides (ViraFEST assay). With peptide pools, ViraFEST first expanded antigen-specific T cells and afterwards sequenced their TCRs. The Oncomine TCR Beta short-read assay was applied to DNA of cultured CD4+ T cells. The source of extracted genomic DNA was cultured CD4+ T cells. Using its own MiXCR run on the PCR reads, TCRdb lists one record per CDR3 protein. Found here are tens of thousands of distinct CDR3 sequences, under 80% of them singletons; the top ten hold 8.5% to 10%. The V call is TRBV7-7, the J call TRBJ2-2, with 10 bases fitting TRBD2. What was sequenced was CD4+ T cells from blood, cultured in vitro. The receptor was derived from a human donor who had recovered from COVID-19. CDR3: CASSLVGGLASGELFF. CDR3 coding DNA: TGTGCCAGCAGCTTAGTAGGGGGACTAGCGAGTGGGGAGCTGTTTTTT.